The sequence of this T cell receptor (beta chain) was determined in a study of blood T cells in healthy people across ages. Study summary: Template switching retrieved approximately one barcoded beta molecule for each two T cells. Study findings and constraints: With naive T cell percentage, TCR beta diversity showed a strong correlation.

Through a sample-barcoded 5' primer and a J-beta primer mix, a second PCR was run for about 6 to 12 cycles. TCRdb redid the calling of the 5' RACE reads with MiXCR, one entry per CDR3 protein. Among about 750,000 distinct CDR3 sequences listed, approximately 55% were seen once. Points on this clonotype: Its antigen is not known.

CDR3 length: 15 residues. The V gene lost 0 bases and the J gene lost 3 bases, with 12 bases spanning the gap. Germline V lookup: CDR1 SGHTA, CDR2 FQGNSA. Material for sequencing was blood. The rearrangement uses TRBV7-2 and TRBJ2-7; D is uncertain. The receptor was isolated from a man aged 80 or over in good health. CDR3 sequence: CASSLAVSPYYEQYF. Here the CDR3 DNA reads TGTGCCAGCAGCTTAGCGGTTAGTCCTTACTACGAGCAGTACTTC.